The 20 T cell receptor beta chains in this list originate from one sample, sequenced in a study of patients with pleural tuberculosis. TCRdb re-called the reads through MiXCR, storing one row per CDR3 protein. The repertoire consists of 25,000 to 35,000 distinct CDR3 sequences, with 15% to 20% occurring once and the leading ten covering 3% to 4%. The sample taken for sequencing was peripheral blood. The receptors here all came from a human donor with pleural tuberculosis.

The table lists this clonotype with many counts. The rearrangement links TRBV5-4 to TRBJ1-1, with 8 nucleotides matching TRBD1. V shed 4 bases, J shed 4 bases, and the junction held 12 bases outside the gene matches. The CDR3 length is 16 residues. Germline CDR1 reads SGHNT; CDR2 reads YYREEE (reference sequence). The CDR3 coding sequence is TGTGCCAGCAGCCCCCATGCAGGGGGCCTGGGCACTGAAGCTTTCTTT. Its translation is CASSPHAGGLGTEAFF.

The rearrangement uses TRBV5-1 and TRBJ1-1; D gene unclear. V shed 4 bases and J shed 0 bases, with 13 bases lying between them. From germline, CDR1 is SGHRS and CDR2 YFSETQ. The CDR3 is 15 residues long. The CDR3 bases are TGCGCCAGCAGCGTAGAGGATTCCATGAACACTGAAGCTTTCTTT. Translating it yields CASSVEDSMNTEAFF.

On this clonotype: A junction boundary mismatches the germline segment, possibly from a read error. V is TRBV20-1 and J is TRBJ1-2, with 8 bases lining up with TRBD1. The CDR3 has 12 residues. Germline V gene sequence: CDR1 DFQATT, CDR2 SNEGSKA (reference sequence). CDR3 sequence (DNA): TGCAGTGCCCACAGGGGGGTCGATGGCCGCAGCTTC. Its translation is CSAHRGVDGRSF.

The chain recombines TRBV6-6 with TRBJ1-1, with D perhaps TRBD1 (5 bases). The germline V gene has CDR1 MNHNY and CDR2 SVGAGI (reference sequence). V was trimmed by 3 bases and J by 10 bases, leaving 15 bases between them. The CDR3 totals 13 residues. CDR3 residues: CASSYVGGTRAFF. The CDR3 DNA follows: TGTGCCAGCAGTTATGTAGGCGGGACGAGAGCTTTCTTT.

This clonotype was observed many times. A much larger clone sits a single nucleotide away, making a read error possible. V and J are TRBV2 and TRBJ1-1; TRBD1 might be the D (5 bases). From germline, CDR1 is SNHLY and CDR2 FYNNEI. The CDR3 is made up of 14 amino acids. V was cut by 2 bases and J by 1 base, with 8 bases left in between. The DNA of the CDR3 is TGTGCCAGCAGTGAAACAAGGGGGAACACTGAAGCTTTCTTT. Its protein product is CASSETRGNTEAFF.

This clonotype was counted at least ten times. The chain carries TRBV19 and TRBJ2-1; D gene unclear. The CDR3 spans 14 residues. Trimming stripped 8 bases from V and 4 bases from J, with 15 bases between. Germline CDR1 LNHDA, CDR2 SQIVND (reference sequence). CDR3 residues: CASSSSFQYNEQFF. As DNA, the CDR3 is TGTGCCAGTTCCTCCTCCTTTCAATACAATGAGCAGTTCTTC.

This clonotype was recorded many times. The chain employs TRBV29-1 and TRBJ2-7; 7 nucleotides align to TRBD1. Trimming took 4 bases from V and 0 from J; bases not matched to a gene: 15. Germline assignment: CDR1 SQVTM and CDR2 ANQGSEA. This CDR3 region has 17 residues. DNA for the CDR3: TGCAGCGTTGCTACCACTTTTGGCAGGGGGATCTCCTACGAGCAGTACTTC. It specifies CSVATTFGRGISYEQYF.

Ten or more counts support this clonotype. The CDR3 is CASSFSKGGISSNQPQHF. CDR3 nucleotide sequence: TGTGCCAGCAGCTTCTCGAAAGGGGGGATTTCTAGCAATCAGCCCCAGCATTTT. This chain links TRBV7-8 with TRBJ1-5, with D possibly TRBD1 on 6 matching bases. Trimming stripped 3 bases from V and 0 bases from J, with 18 bases between. This CDR3 has 18 amino acids. Germline assignment: CDR1 SGHVS and CDR2 FQNEAQ. The full variable domain, rest sourced from reference TRBV7-8 and TRBJ1-5, is GAGVSQSPRYKVAKRGQDVALRCDPISGHVSLFWYQQALGQGPEFLTYFQNEAQLDKSGLPSDRFFAERPEGSVSTLKIQRTQQEDSAVYLCASSFSKGGISSNQPQHFGDGTRLSIL.

In its sample, this clonotype was seen many times. A much larger clone differs by one base, so this may be a read error. CDR3 loop: CASSEGQPGTHGYPF. CDR3 nucleotide sequence: TGTGCCAGCAGTGAAGGCCAACCAGGGACCCATGGCTACCCCTTC. This chain joins TRBV2 and TRBJ1-2, with a weak D call TRBD1 (5 bases). The CDR3 has 15 residues. CDR1 SNHLY and CDR2 FYNNEI come from the germline V gene.

This clonotype came up many times. The genes are TRBV19 and TRBJ2-7; 10 nucleotides match TRBD2. CDR1 and CDR2 from the germline V gene are LNHDA and SQIVND (reference sequence). The CDR3 covers 14 residues. V shed 2 bases and J 7 bases; nucleotides not matched to a gene: 5. CDR3 in DNA: TGTGCCAGTAGTATACGTGGACTAGCGGAGGAGCAGTACTTC. It specifies CASSIRGLAEEQYF. Based on the CDR3 plus reference TRBV19 and TRBJ2-7, the full variable domain is DGGITQSPKYLFRKEGQNVTLSCEQNLNHDAMYWYRQDPGQGLRLIYYSQIVNDFQKGDIAEGYSVSREKKESFPLTVTSAQKNPTAFYLCASSIRGLAEEQYFGPGTRLTVT.

At least ten counts were recorded for this clonotype. The chain uses TRBV5-4 and TRBJ2-1; D unclear. This CDR3 has 12 amino acids. Looked up from germline, CDR1 is SGHNT and CDR2 is YYREEE (reference sequence). V was clipped by 0 bases and J by 7 bases, with 5 bases between them. Here the CDR3 reads CASSLADNEQFF. CDR3 nucleotide sequence: TGTGCCAGCAGCTTGGCAGATAATGAGCAGTTCTTC.

In its sample, this clonotype was seen many times. The CDR3 DNA sequence: TGCGCCAGCAGGCCCCGACAGGGGGCGATTTACGAGCAGTACTTC. Translating it yields CASRPRQGAIYEQYF. The genes are TRBV4-1 and TRBJ2-7, with 10 bases aligning to TRBD1. Germline trimming cut 6 bases from V and 4 bases from J; bases unmatched to any gene: 9. Germline CDR1 MGHRA, CDR2 YSYEKL. The CDR3 covers 15 residues.

This clonotype came up many times. The genes are TRBV4-1 and TRBJ1-2, with 9 bases aligning to TRBD1. V was clipped by 4 bases and J by 5 bases; unmatched bases: 8. CDR1 and CDR2 from the germline V gene are MGHRA and YSYEKL. The CDR3 is 15 amino acids. The CDR3 region has the DNA TGCGCCAGCAGCCTAACACAGGGGGCGAGATATGGCTACACCTTC. Translating gives CASSLTQGARYGYTF.

This clonotype was observed at least ten times. The rearrangement links TRBV20-1 to TRBJ2-7; D may be TRBD1 or TRBD2 (5 bases each). V was trimmed by 0 bases and J by 0 bases, leaving 15 bases between them. Germline V CDR1 and CDR2: DFQATT, SNEGSKA (reference sequence). The CDR3 runs 16 residues. The CDR3 sequence: CSARDPRDDISYEQYF. The CDR3 nucleotides read TGCAGTGCTAGAGATCCAAGGGACGATATCTCCTACGAGCAGTACTTC.

This clonotype has at least ten counts. This chain joins TRBV27 and TRBJ1-5, with D unclear. This CDR3 spans 15 amino acids. V lost 5 bases to trimming and J lost 7 bases, with 18 bases between them. Germline-derived CDR1 and CDR2 are MNHEY and SMNVEV (reference sequence). The CDR3 region is CASSPRTLKGQPQHF. As DNA, the CDR3 is TGTGCCAGCAGTCCCCGGACCCTAAAGGGCCAGCCCCAGCATTTT.

This clonotype was seen repeatedly, ten times or more. This chain links TRBV10-3 with TRBJ1-1; 7 bases map to TRBD1. With V trimmed by 2 bases and J by 6 bases, 6 bases remained unmatched. CDR3 length: 14 amino acids. In germline, CDR1 is ENHRY, CDR2 SYGVKD. The CDR3 sequence: CAISEPTGFAEAFF. The CDR3 DNA reads TGTGCCATCAGTGAGCCGACAGGGTTTGCTGAAGCTTTCTTT.

This clonotype was observed many times. CDR3 bases: TGTGCCAGCAGTGCCGTGGGGGGTCCTAATGAAAAACTGTTTTTT. This translates into CASSAVGGPNEKLFF. V gene TRBV12-3 or TRBV12-4 combines with J gene TRBJ1-4, with a weak D call TRBD1 (5 bases). The V gene lost 5 bases and the J gene lost 3 bases, with 13 bases spanning the gap. The CDR3 is 15 amino acids.

This clonotype was counted many times. The chain uses TRBV20-1 and TRBJ2-5; D is unresolved. From germline, CDR1 is DFQATT and CDR2 SNEGSKA (reference sequence). The germline V and J ends were trimmed by 0 bases and 1 base, with 12 bases remaining between them. There are 15 residues in the CDR3. CDR3 in amino acids: CSARDRLGSQETQYF. In nucleotides, the CDR3 is TGCAGTGCTAGAGACAGATTAGGCAGCCAAGAGACCCAGTACTTC.

On this clonotype: One end of the junction fails to match germline, which may point to a read error. The rearrangement joins TRBV5-1 to TRBJ2-1, with a tentative D call TRBD1 (7 bases). This CDR3 has 19 residues. Per germline, CDR1 SGHRS and CDR2 YFSETQ. CDR3 amino acids: CASSLVQGRDFSSYNGQFF. CDR3 DNA: TGCGCCAGCAGCTTGGTACAGGGGCGGGATTTTAGCTCCTACAATGGGCAGTTCTTC.

This clonotype showed up many times. This chain uses TRBV19 with TRBJ1-2, with TRBD1 matching 7 bases. CDR1 LNHDA and CDR2 SQIVND come from the germline V gene (reference sequence). V shed 5 bases and J 2 bases; nucleotides not matched to a gene: 5. There are 14 residues in the CDR3. The CDR3 spells CASSFSQGNYGYTF. CDR3 sequence (DNA): TGTGCCAGTAGTTTCTCACAGGGGAACTATGGCTACACCTTC.